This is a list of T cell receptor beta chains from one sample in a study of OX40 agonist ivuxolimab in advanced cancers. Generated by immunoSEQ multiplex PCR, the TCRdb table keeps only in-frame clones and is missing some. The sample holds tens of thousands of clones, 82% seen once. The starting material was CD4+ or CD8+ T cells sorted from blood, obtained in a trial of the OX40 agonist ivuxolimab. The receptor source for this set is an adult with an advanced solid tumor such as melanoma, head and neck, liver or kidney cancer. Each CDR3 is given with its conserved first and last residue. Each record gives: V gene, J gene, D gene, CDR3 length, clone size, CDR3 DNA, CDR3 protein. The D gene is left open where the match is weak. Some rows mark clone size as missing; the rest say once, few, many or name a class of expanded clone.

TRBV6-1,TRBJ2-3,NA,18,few,TGTGCCAGCAGTGAATTCCTAGCTTTTCCCAGTAGCACAGATACGCAGTATTTT,CASSEFLAFPSSTDTQYF
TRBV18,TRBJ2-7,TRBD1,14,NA,TGTGCCAGCTCCCTCGAGACAGGGGGTTACGAGCAGTACTTC,CASSLETGGYEQYF
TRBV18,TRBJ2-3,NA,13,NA,TGTGCCAGCTCACAGGTTTCGCCAGATACGCAGTATTTT,CASSQVSPDTQYF
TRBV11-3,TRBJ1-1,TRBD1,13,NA,TGTGCCAGCAGCGGCCGGGACAGGGGTGAAGCTTTCTTT,CASSGRDRGEAFF
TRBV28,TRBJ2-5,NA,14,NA,TGTGCCAGCACCCCTGCCAGGGTAGGAGAGACCCAGTACTTC,CASTPARVGETQYF
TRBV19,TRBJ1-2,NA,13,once,TGTGCCACCCGCCTCCCCGGGCGCTATGGCTACACCTTC,CATRLPGRYGYTF
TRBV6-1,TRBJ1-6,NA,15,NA,TGTGCCAGCAGCGGGGGTGAGGGACGGAATTCACCCCTCCACTTT,CASSGGEGRNSPLHF
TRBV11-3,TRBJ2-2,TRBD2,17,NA,TGTGCCAGCAGCTTTGCGACTAGCGGGGTTCACACCGGGGAGCTGTTTTTT,CASSFATSGVHTGELFF
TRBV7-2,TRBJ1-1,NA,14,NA,TGTGCCAGCAGCTTACGAGTGAGGGACACTGAAGCTTTCTTT,CASSLRVRDTEAFF
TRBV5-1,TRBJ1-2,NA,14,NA,TGCGCCAGCAGTTTTGTGCCGTCTGATTCCGGCTACACCTTC,CASSFVPSDSGYTF
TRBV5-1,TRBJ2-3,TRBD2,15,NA,TGCGCCGGCGCCCCGGGGGGGTACTCCTCCGATACGCAGTATTTT,CAGAPGGYSSDTQYF
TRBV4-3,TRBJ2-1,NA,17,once,TGCGCCAGCAGCCAAGATCACGACAGGAGCTCCTACAATGAGCAGTTCTTC,CASSQDHDRSSYNEQFF
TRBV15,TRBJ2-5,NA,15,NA,TGTGCCACCAGCAGGGATAACGGTGGGGAAGAGACCCAGTACTTC,CATSRDNGGEETQYF
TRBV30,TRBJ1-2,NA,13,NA,TGTGCCTGGACCTTAAAGGGGAGTCATGGCTACACCTTC,CAWTLKGSHGYTF
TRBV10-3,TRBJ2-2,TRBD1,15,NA,TGTGCCATCAGTGGCACAGGGGGAAACACCGGGGAGCTGTTTTTT,CAISGTGGNTGELFF
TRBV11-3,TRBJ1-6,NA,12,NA,TGTGCCAGCAGCTTGGTCCAGGGGACCCTCCACTTT,CASSLVQGTLHF
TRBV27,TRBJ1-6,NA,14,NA,TGTGCCAGCAGCGGAGGACAGAATAATTCACCCCTCCACTTT,CASSGGQNNSPLHF
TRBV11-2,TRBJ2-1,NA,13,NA,TGTGCCAGCAGCCCCCAAAGGGGCAATGAGCAGTTCTTC,CASSPQRGNEQFF
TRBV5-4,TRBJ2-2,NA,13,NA,TGTGCCAGCAGTTTCCGGAACACCGGGGAGCTGTTCTTT,CASSFRNTGELFF
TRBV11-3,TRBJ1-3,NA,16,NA,TGTGCCAGCAGCAGACCCGCTCCCTCCTCTGGAAACACCATATATTTT,CASSRPAPSSGNTIYF
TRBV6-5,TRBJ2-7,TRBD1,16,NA,TGTGCCAGCAGATACCCAACCGGGACAGGGCGGTACGAGCAGTACTTC,CASRYPTGTGRYEQYF
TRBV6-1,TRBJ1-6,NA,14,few,TGTGCCAGCAGTGAAGTAGTAAAGAATTCACCCCTCCACTTT,CASSEVVKNSPLHF
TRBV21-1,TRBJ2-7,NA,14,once,TGTGCCAGCAAGAAGGCGCTAGCGGGGCACGAGCAGTACTTC,CASKKALAGHEQYF
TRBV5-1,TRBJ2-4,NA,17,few,TGCGCCAGCAGCTTGGGACTGTCCGGGACAGCCAAAAACATTCAGTACTTC,CASSLGLSGTAKNIQYF